Below, 9 T cell receptor beta chains from the same sample are listed, as sequenced in a study of T cell repertoires in cytomegalovirus infection. TCRdb re-analysed the reads in MiXCR, keeping a single row per CDR3 protein. The sample contains approximately 270,000 distinct CDR3 sequences, around 20% of which appear only once. The antigens these receptors bind are not known. The sample in question was cultured PBMCs, obtained from culture after CMV antigen stimulation. The receptor set was obtained from a human donor in good health (CMV status not recorded). Some clones in this sample may be carry-over from other donors' samples.

This chain joins TRBV14 and TRBJ2-5; no clear D. There are 16 residues in the CDR3. V was clipped by 3 bases and J by 2 bases, with 16 bases between them. CDR1 is SGHDN and CDR2 is FVKESK in the germline V gene. This CDR3 reads CASSHSTLVKQETQYF. As DNA, the CDR3 is TGTGCCAGCAGCCACTCGACGCTAGTAAAACAAGAGACCCAGTACTTC.

This chain connects TRBV14 to TRBJ1-6; possibly TRBD1 for D (6 bases). The CDR3 has 24 amino acids. V was clipped by 0 bases and J by 2 bases, with 32 bases between them. Germline V gives CDR1 SGHDN, CDR2 FVKESK. The CDR3 here is CASSQETTWTSRGPATPYNSPLHF. CDR3 DNA sequence: TGTGCCAGCAGCCAAGAGACCACTTGGACTTCACGGGGGCCCGCGACCCCCTATAATTCACCCCTCCACTTT.

This clonotype came up many times. The chain links TRBV7-2 to TRBJ2-1, with D unresolved. The V gene's germline CDR1 is SGHTA and CDR2 FQGNSA. The CDR3 length is 13 residues. With 4 bases removed from V and 6 bases from J, the gap between germline ends came to 10 bases. CDR3 in DNA: TGTGCCAGCAGCTCAGATCGGATCAATGAGCAGTTCTTC. Its translation is CASSSDRINEQFF.

This clonotype is labeled medium-sized. This rearrangement joins TRBV7-7 to TRBJ2-1, with D tentatively TRBD1 or TRBD2 (5 bases each). The germline V gene encodes CDR1 SSHAT and CDR2 FNYEAQ (reference sequence). The CDR3 consists of 13 residues. Trimming removed 5 bases at V and 10 bases at J, with 15 bases between. Written as DNA, the CDR3 is TGTGCCAGCAGCGCGGAAAGAGGGGAAGAGCAGTTCTTC. It translates to CASSAERGEEQFF.

Many counts were recorded for this clonotype. This chain links TRBV7-2 with TRBJ1-1; 7 bases fit TRBD1. V was pared by 3 bases and J by 5 bases, with 12 bases of the junction left unmatched. CDR3 size: 16 residues. In germline, CDR1 is SGHTA, CDR2 FQGNSA. This chain's CDR3 is CASSFLQGKVGTEAFF. The CDR3 nucleotides are TGTGCCAGCAGCTTTTTACAGGGGAAAGTGGGGACTGAAGCTTTCTTT.

This clonotype was seen a handful of times. V is TRBV28 and J is TRBJ1-2, with TRBD1 identical over 7 bases. Germline lookup yields CDR1 MDHEN and CDR2 SYDVKM. This CDR3 spans 17 amino acids. J gave up 4 bases and V 10 bases, and 21 bases lay outside the gene matches. The CDR3 here is CATRPGRGKSSGYGYTF. CDR3 nucleotide sequence: TGTGCCACCCGCCCCGGCAGGGGGAAGTCCTCGGGCTATGGCTACACCTTC.

This clonotype was detected ten times or more. The rearrangement links TRBV11-2 to TRBJ2-7, with D perhaps matching TRBD1 (8 bases). The V gene lost 2 bases and the J gene lost 7 bases, with 18 bases spanning the gap. This CDR3 contains 15 residues. The germline CDR1 and CDR2 sequences are SGHAT and FQNNGV. Here the CDR3 DNA reads TGTGCCAGCAGCTTAACAGGGGGGGGGGGTCAGGAGCAGTACGTC. Amino acids: CASSLTGGGGQEQYV.

This clonotype was detected only a few times. The CDR3 loop is CASSPAGEVEQFF. DNA for the CDR3: TGTGCCAGCAGTCCAGCGGGAGAGGTTGAGCAGTTCTTC. The genes are TRBV25-1 and TRBJ2-1, with 8 bases matching TRBD2. The V gene's germline CDR1 is MGHDK and CDR2 SYGVNS. The ends lost 5 bases at V and 9 bases at J; junction bases unmatched: 6. The CDR3 loop spans 13 amino acids.

The chain combines TRBV4-1 with TRBJ2-2; 7 nucleotides line up with TRBD2. V trimming: 4 bases; J trimming: 3 bases; junction bases outside the gene matches: 11. This CDR3 region has 17 residues. CDR1 and CDR2 (germline): MGHRA, YSYEKL. The CDR3 sequence: CASSRSSGTTDTGELFF. The CDR3 DNA reads as TGCGCCAGCAGCCGCAGTTCCGGGACTACCGACACCGGGGAGCTGTTTTTT.